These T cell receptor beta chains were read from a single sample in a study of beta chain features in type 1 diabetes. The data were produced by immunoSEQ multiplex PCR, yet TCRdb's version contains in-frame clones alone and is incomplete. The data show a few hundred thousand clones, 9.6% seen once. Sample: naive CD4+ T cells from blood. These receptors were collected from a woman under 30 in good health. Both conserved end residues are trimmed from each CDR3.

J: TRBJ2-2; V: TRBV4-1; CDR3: ASSPAPRDGELF
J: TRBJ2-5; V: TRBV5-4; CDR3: ASSSFQPGGLPETQY
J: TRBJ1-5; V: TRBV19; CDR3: ATRLDRGNQPQH
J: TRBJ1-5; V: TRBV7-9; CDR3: ASSSGGTVASPQH
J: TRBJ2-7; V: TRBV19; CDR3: ASSIDYSYEQY
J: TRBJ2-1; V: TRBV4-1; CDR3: ASSQLGGAGGDNEQF
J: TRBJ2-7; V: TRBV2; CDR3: ASSAGVSYEQY
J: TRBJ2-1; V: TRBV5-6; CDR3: ASSLVAGTNEQF
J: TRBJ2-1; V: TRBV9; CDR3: ASSVVTGAYNEQF
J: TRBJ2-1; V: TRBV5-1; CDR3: ASSLGNRGGAPNEQF
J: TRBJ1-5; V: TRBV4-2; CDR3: ASSRLRRANGTVLNQPQH
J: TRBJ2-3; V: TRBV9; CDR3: ASSTIAGVGTDTQY
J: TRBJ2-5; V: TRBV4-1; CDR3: ASSQEGGSGGARETQY
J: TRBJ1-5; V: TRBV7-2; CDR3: ASSLQGTVDQPQH
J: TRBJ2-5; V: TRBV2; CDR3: ASSFYRGETQY
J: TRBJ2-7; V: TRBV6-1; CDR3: ASSEKGPGGEQY
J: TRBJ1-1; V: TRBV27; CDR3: ASSWGLMNTEAF
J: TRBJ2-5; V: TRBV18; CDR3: ASSALQGQETQY
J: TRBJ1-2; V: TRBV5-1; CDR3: ASSLRDSRSRF
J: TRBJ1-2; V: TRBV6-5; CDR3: ASSYPGLRGYYGYT
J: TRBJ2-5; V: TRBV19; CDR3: ASTSGTAPAGTQY
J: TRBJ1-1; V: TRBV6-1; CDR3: ASSRDTRNTEAF
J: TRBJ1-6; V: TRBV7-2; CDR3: ASSLGRPRLH
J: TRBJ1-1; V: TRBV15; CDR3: ATSRTPGGGRNTEAF
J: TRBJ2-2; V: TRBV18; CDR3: ASSPPWSSGLTGELF
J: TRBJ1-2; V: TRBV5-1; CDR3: ASSLPGVNYGYT
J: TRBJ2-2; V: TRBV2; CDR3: ASSYPSAGELF
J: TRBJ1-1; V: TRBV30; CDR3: AWDRDRGKTEAF
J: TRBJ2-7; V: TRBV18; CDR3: ASSPAGGSYEQY
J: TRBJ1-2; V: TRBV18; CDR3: ASSPKEDYGYT
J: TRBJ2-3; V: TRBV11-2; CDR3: ASSRVLVSDTQY
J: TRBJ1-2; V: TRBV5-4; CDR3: ASSVGGGRGYT
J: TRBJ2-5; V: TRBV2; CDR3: ASSTDSQETQY
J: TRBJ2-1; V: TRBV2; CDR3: AGRGGGVGNEQF
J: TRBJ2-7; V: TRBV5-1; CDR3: ASSHGTSGSLVYEQY
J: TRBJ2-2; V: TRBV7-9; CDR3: ASSRGTGDTGELF
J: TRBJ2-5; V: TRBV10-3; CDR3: AISESDRQETQY
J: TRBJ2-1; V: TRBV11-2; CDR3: ASSLAPVDEQF
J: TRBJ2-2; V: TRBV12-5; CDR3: ASGPRGGLATGELF
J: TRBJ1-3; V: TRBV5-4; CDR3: ASSVGPFSTGDTIY
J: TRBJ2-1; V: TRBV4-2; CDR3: ASSEGTDRVYNEQF
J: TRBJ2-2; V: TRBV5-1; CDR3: ASSLAGGPGELF
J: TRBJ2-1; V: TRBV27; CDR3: ASSKTGTSDEQF
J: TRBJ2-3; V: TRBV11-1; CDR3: ASSLAQGQGAGGTQY
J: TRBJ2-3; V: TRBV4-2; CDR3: ASSQLSNPRSTDTQY